This T cell receptor (beta chain) was identified during a study of blood T cell repertoires in COVID-19. The V end was cut by 4 bases, the J end by 1 base, with 8 bases between. CDR1 and CDR2 from the germline V gene are LNHDA and SQIVND (reference sequence). This CDR3 has 13 amino acids. Using immunoSEQ multiplex PCR, the repertoire was profiled, and TCRdb retains in-frame clones only, with some absent. The sample lists about 120,000 clones, approximately 85% occurring once. Sequencing input: peripheral blood. This chain uses TRBV19 with TRBJ2-7, with D possibly TRBD2 on 6 matching bases. This TCR was sampled from an older man with acute or convalescent COVID-19. The CDR3 region is CASSKEGSYEQYF. The CDR3 DNA is TGTGCCAGTAGTAAGGAGGGTTCCTACGAGCAGTACTTC.